Below, one TCR beta chain is given with its context. Its cognate antigen has yet to be identified. No qualities accompany the bases; no much larger clone lies one base away. This sample was included in a study of T cell responses to AZD1222 COVID-19 vaccine (dated by TCRdb to the early 2020s). Turning to the overall study: Because spike-specific TCR depth and breadth did not differ between the two schedules, AZD1222 recipients who got a second dose at roughly 4 weeks were pooled with those who got a second dose at roughly 12 weeks. A total of roughly 240 trial participants underwent TCR sequencing, of whom about 200 received two doses of AZD1222 and about 26 received two doses of the MenACWY control vaccine. Trial participants were enrolled by age into 18-55, 56-69 and 70-plus year subgroups, with roughly 160, 29 and 62 TCR-sequenced participants respectively.

The CDR3 regions of human TCRbeta chains were analyzed by immunosequencing. The study's own analysis went as follows. Repertoire TCRs were checked for matches against a reference library of SARS-CoV-2-specific TCRs that had been generated using the MIRA antigen-specificity platform. Breadth was defined as the fraction of unique TCRs that were SARS-CoV-2-associated, and depth was defined as the fraction of total T cells that were SARS-CoV-2-associated. Using the MIRA data, every spike-specific TCR was mapped to the spike region that the TCR reacted to and assigned to either a CD4 or a CD8 class. Log10-transformed breadth and depth values were compared by one-way ANOVA with Sidak's multiple comparisons tests. TCRdb obtained this table from immuneACCESS and retained in-frame rearrangements with V and J assigned. These tables miss some clones; where compared with another copy, unresolved V genes account for less than half of the shortfall, and the remainder is unexplained. V, J and clone size reflect that table, while D and trimming were determined from the DNA. In all, the sample holds about 170,000 clones, and approximately 90% of those were seen once. The ten top clones hold 6% to 8% of the sample.

What the research found in general, with its limitations: Conclusions about previously exposed vaccinees are limited because only five or six AZD1222 recipients were SARS-CoV-2 seropositive at baseline. A significant rise in spike-specific TCR breadth and depth was observed after two AZD1222 doses relative to day 0 and relative to MenACWY recipients. The vaccine-associated CD4 TCRs covered the entire spike protein, and the dominant responses fell in regions 160-218 and 743-854. Participants were mostly white British and included more females than males, and it was suggested by the authors that clonal diversity may have been underestimated. Because no day 14 peak-response samples were available, the repertoires could be characterized only after the peak T cell response. Nearly half of unique spike-specific TCRs reportedly recognized epitopes outside regions mutated in the B.1.351 and B.1.1.7 variants. The 56-69-year group was small, and its depth increase did not reach significance, likely because of low power.

Interpreted using the paper, the time point label stands for: baseline before first vaccination. Samples from vaccinated people were obtained from the UK trials COV001 and COV002, which included a single-blind randomized controlled phase 2/3 trial of AZD1222 (ChAdOx1 nCoV-19) in healthy adults. Trial participant PBMC samples were collected at day 0 and day 28 after the second dose for TCRbeta chain sequencing. Trimming removed 6 bases from V and 2 bases from J, leaving 10 bases between the germline ends. The germline V gene provides CDR1 SNHLY and CDR2 FYNNEI. Measured from the cysteine to the phenylalanine, the CDR3 is 13 residues long. Just CDR3 DNA is preserved here, 39 bases in frame from base 1.

This sample comprised peripheral blood, obtained on day 0 of AZD1222 vaccination. The receptor was isolated from an adult in good health. The sequence is built from TRBV2 and TRBJ1-2; a weak D assignment points to TRBD1 (5 bases agree). The DNA sequence is TGTGCCAGCAGCTCTGACAGCAACTATGGCTACACCTTC. This gives the protein CASSSDSNYGYTF.